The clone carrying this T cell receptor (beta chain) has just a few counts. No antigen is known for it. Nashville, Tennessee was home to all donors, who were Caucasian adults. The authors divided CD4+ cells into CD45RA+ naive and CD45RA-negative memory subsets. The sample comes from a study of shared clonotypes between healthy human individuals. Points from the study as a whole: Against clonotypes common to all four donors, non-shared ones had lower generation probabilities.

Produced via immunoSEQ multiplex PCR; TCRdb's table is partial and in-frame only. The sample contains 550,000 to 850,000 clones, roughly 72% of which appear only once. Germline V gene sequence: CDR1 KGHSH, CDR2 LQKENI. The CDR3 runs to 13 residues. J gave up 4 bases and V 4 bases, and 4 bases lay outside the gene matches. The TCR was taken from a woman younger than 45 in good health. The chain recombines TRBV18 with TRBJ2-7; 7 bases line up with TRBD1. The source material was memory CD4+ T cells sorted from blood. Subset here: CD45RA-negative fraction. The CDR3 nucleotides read TGTGCCAGCTCACTTACGACAGGGTACGAGCAGTACTTC. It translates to CASSLTTGYEQYF. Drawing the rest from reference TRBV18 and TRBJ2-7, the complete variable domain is NAGVMQNPRHLVRRRGQEARLRCSPMKGHSHVYWYRQLPEEGLKFMVYLQKENIIDESGMPKERFSAEFPKEGPSILRIQQVVRGDSAAYFCASSLTTGYEQYFGPGTRLTVT.